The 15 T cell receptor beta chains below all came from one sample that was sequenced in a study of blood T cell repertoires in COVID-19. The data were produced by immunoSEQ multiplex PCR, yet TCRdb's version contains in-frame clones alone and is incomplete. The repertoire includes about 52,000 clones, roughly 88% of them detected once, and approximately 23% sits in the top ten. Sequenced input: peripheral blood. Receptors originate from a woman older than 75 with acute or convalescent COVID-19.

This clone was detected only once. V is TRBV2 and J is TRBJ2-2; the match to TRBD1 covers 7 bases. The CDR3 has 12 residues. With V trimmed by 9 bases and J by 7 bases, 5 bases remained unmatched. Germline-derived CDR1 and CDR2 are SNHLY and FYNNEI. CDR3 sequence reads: CARTGTGGELFF. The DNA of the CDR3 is TGTGCCAGGACAGGGACGGGCGGGGAGCTGTTTTTT.

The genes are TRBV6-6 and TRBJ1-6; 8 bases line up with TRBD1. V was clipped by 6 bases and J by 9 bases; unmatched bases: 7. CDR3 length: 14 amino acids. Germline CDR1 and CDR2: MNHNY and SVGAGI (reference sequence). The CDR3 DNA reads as TGTGCCAGCAGCACGGGACAGGTTGTTTCACCCCTCCACTTT. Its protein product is CASSTGQVVSPLHF.

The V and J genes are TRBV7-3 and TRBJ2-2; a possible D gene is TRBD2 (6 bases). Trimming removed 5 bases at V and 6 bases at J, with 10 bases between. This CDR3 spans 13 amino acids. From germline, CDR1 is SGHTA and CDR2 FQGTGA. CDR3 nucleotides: TGTGCCAGCAGCCCGAGGGAGGCCGGGGAGCTGTTTTTT. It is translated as CASSPREAGELFF.

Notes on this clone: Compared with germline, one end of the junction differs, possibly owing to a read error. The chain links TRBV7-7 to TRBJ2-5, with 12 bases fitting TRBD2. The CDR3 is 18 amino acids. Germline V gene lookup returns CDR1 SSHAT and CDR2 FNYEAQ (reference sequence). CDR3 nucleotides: TGTGCTAGCAGCACCGGACTAGCGGGGAGGGCCTACCAAGAGACCCAGTACTTC. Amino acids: CASSTGLAGRAYQETQYF.

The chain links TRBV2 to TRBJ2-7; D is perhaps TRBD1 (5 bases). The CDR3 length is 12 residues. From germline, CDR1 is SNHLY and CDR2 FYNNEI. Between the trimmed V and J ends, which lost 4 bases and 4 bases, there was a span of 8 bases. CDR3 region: CASSAQGYEQYV. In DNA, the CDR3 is TGTGCCAGCAGTGCGCAGGGATACGAGCAGTACGTC.

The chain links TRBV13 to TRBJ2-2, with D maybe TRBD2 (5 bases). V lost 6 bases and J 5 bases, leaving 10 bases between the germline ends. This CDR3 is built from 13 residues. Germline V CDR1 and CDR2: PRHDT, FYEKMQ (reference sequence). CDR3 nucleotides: TGTGCCAGCAGGCCAGCGGTGACCGGGGAGCTGTTTTTT. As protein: CASRPAVTGELFF. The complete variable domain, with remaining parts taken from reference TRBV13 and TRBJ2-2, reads AAGVIQSPRHLIKEKRETATLKCYPIPRHDTVYWYQQGPGQDPQFLISFYEKMQSDKGSIPDRFSAQQFSDYHSELNMSSLELGDSALYFCASRPAVTGELFFGEGSRLTVL.

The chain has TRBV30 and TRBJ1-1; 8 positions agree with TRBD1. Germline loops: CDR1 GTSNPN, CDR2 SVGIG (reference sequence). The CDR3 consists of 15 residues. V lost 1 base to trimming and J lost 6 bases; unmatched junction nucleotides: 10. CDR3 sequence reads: CAWSASDRDIPEAFF. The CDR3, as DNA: TGTGCCTGGAGTGCGTCGGACAGGGACATCCCTGAAGCTTTCTTT.

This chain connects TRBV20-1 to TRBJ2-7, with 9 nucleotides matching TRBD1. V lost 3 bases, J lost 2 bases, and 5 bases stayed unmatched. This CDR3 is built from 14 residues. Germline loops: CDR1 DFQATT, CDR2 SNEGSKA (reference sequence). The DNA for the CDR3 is TGCAGTGCTAGTCGAGGGACAGGGACCTACGAGCAGTACTTC. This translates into CSASRGTGTYEQYF.

The CDR3 DNA reads as TGTGCCAGCAGCAAGAACAGGGATGGCTACACCTTC. This gives the protein CASSKNRDGYTF. This chain joins TRBV9 and TRBJ1-2; a possible D gene is TRBD1 (6 bases). The V end lost 4 bases, the J end lost 6 bases, and 10 bases lay between the germline ends. The germline V gene has CDR1 SGDLS and CDR2 YYNGEE. The CDR3 consists of 12 residues. Filled out from reference TRBV9 and TRBJ1-2, the complete variable domain reads DSGVTQTPKHLITATGQRVTLRCSPRSGDLSVYWYQQSLDQGLQFLIQYYNGEERAKGNILERFSAQQFPDLHSELNLSSLELGDSALYFCASSKNRDGYTFGSGTRLTVV.

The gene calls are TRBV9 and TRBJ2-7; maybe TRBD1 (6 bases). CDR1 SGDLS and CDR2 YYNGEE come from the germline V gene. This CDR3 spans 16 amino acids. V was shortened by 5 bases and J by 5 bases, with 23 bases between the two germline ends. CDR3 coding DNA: TGTGCCAGCAGTTTCGACCCAGGGGTCACCCCCAACGAGCAGTACTTC. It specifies CASSFDPGVTPNEQYF.

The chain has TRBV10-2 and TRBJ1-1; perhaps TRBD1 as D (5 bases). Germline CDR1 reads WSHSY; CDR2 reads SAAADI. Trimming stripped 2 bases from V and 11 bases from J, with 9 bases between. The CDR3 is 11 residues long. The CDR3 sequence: CASSELGTAFF. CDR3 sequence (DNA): TGCGCCAGCAGTGAGCTGGGGACTGCTTTCTTT.

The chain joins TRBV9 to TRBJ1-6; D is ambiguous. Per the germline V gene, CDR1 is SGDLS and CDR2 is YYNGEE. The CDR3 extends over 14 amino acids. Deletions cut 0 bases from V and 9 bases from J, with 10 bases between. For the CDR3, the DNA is TGTGCCAGCAGCGTAGTCCCAGGCAGTTCACCCCTCCACTTT. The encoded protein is CASSVVPGSSPLHF. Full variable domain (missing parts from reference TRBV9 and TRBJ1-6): DSGVTQTPKHLITATGQRVTLRCSPRSGDLSVYWYQQSLDQGLQFLIQYYNGEERAKGNILERFSAQQFPDLHSELNLSSLELGDSALYFCASSVVPGSSPLHFGNGTRLTVT.

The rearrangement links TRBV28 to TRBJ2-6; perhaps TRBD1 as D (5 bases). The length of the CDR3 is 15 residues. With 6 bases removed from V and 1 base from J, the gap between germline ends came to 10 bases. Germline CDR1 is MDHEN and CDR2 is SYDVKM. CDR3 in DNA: TGTGCCAGCAGCTTGACAGATTCTGGGGCCAACGTCCTGACTTTC. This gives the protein CASSLTDSGANVLTF. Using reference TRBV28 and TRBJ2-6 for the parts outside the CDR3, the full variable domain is DVKVTQSSRYLVKRTGEKVFLECVQDMDHENMFWYRQDPGLGLRLIYFSYDVKMKEKGDIPEGYSVSREKKERFSLILESASTNQTSMYLCASSLTDSGANVLTFGAGSRLTVL.

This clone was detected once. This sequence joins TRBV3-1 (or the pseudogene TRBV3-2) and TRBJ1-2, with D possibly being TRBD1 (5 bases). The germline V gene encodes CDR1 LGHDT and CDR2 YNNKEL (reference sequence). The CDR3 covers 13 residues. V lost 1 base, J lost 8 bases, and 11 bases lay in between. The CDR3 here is CASSQVQGTGYTF. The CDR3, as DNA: TGTGCCAGCAGCCAAGTCCAGGGAACGGGCTACACCTTC.

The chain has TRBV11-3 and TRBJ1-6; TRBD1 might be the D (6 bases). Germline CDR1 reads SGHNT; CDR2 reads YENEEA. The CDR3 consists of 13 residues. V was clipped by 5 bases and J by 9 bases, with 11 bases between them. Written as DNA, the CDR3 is TGTGCCAGCAGCGTACAGGGACCTTCACCCCTCCACTTT. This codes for CASSVQGPSPLHF.